This T cell receptor (beta chain) was documented in a study of beta chain features in type 1 diabetes. In the study overall: The samples had more than 95 million sorted cells examined in all.

The V and J ends lost 5 bases and 1 base respectively, with 15 bases between them. The CDR3 consists of 16 residues. CDR1 and CDR2 (germline): SGHVS, FQNEAQ. General observations from the study: Among patients with Type 1 diabetes, TCRB CDR3s were moderately but significantly shorter in every one of the four CD4+ subsets. Reduced insertions and increased deletions marked VDJ junctions in type 1 diabetes patients.

Expressed TCRB transcripts were sequenced, since all the RNA that had been isolated was reverse transcribed. Produced via immunoSEQ multiplex PCR; TCRdb's table is partial and in-frame only. The sample lists roughly 330,000 clones; less than 15% were seen once. This clone was detected only a few times. What it recognizes is unknown. The receptor comes from a woman aged 18-29 years with type 1 diabetes. The rearrangement links TRBV7-8 to TRBJ2-1; D may be TRBD2 (7 bases). The sequencing input was naive CD4+ T cells from blood. The CDR3 DNA reads as TGTGCCAGCAGCGCTGGGGGGAGGGGGTCCTACAATGAGCAGTTCTTC. Its translation is CASSAGGRGSYNEQFF.